The 18 T cell receptor beta chains listed next were all sequenced from one sample in a study of CXCR3-negative and CXCR3-positive naive CD8 T cells. The authors prepared UMI-labeled TRB cDNA libraries by 5' RACE. TCRdb reprocessed the 5' RACE reads, with one entry per CDR3 protein and no DNA. In total, the table holds about 130,000 distinct CDR3 sequences. Material: naive CXCR3- CD8+ T cells from blood. Subset noted: CD45RO-CCR7+CD27+CD95- naive CD8+ T cells lacking CXCR3 (TNR3-). Source of these receptors: a human donor in good health. Some clones in this sample may be carry-over from other donors' samples.

The V gene is TRBV28, the J gene TRBJ2-3; checking the TCRdb D call of TRBD2 is not possible without DNA. This CDR3 region has 16 residues. The germline V gene encodes CDR1 MDHEN and CDR2 SYDVKM. This chain's CDR3 is CASSLESGGARDTQYF.

The CDR3 protein is CASSSARGSKEKLFF. The V gene is TRBV7-9, the J gene TRBJ1-4; TCRdb's D call of TRBD1 is untestable without DNA. This CDR3 comprises 15 residues. Germline lookup yields CDR1 SEHNR and CDR2 FQNEAQ (reference sequence).

The chain couples TRBV27 to TRBJ2-1; the D gene TCRdb calls, TRBD1, cannot be checked with no DNA. CDR3 length equals 17 residues. Germline V lookup: CDR1 MNHEY, CDR2 SMNVEV (reference sequence). The CDR3 here is CASSSSPTGFPYNEQFF.

The rearrangement joins TRBV9 to TRBJ1-2. From germline, CDR1 is SGDLS and CDR2 YYNGEE. The CDR3 covers 12 residues. CDR3 residues: CASSRRADGYTF.

The chain links TRBV7-9 to TRBJ2-6; TCRdb reports TRBD1, a call that lacks DNA to check it against. CDR1 is SEHNR and CDR2 is FQNEAQ in the germline V gene (reference sequence). There are 18 residues in the CDR3. This chain's CDR3 is CASSPAGGGSSGANVLTF. Looking up the rest from reference TRBV7-9 and TRBJ2-6 gives the full variable domain: DTGVSQNPRHKITKRGQNVTFRCDPISEHNRLYWYRQTLGQGPEFLTYFQNEAQLEKSRLLSDRFSAERPKGSFSTLEIQRTEQGDSAMYLCASSPAGGGSSGANVLTFGAGSRLTVL.

The rearrangement uses TRBV28 and TRBJ2-1; TCRdb gives TRBD2 as the D gene, but with no DNA this cannot be confirmed. The CDR3 covers 16 residues. CDR1 and CDR2 from the germline V gene are MDHEN and SYDVKM. The CDR3 sequence is CASSLTSGSSYNEQFF.

The chain employs TRBV13 and TRBJ2-3; TCRdb proposes TRBD2, but this gene call is untestable without DNA. Germline values: CDR1 PRHDT, CDR2 FYEKMQ (reference sequence). The CDR3 sequence is 16 residues long. The CDR3 region is CASSLGRASGSDTQYF.

The rearrangement joins TRBV4-3 to TRBJ2-1; TCRdb returns TRBD2, unconfirmable since there is no DNA. This CDR3 is 17 amino acids long. From germline, CDR1 is LGHNA and CDR2 YSLEER. CDR3: CASSRGRAGLANNEQFF.

The J gene is TRBJ1-2, the V gene TRBV29-1; the D call from TCRdb, TRBD1, cannot be confirmed without DNA. The CDR3 loop spans 11 amino acids. Germline V CDR1 and CDR2: SQVTM, ANQGSEA. CDR3 residues: CSVESGSGYTF. Variable domain in full (rest from reference TRBV29-1 and TRBJ1-2): SAVISQKPSRDICQRGTSLTIQCQVDSQVTMMFWYRQQPGQSLTLIATANQGSEATYESGFVIDKFPISRPNLTFSTLTVSNMSPEDSSIYLCSVESGSGYTFGSGTRLTVV.

The V gene is TRBV7-9, the J gene TRBJ1-1. The CDR3 consists of 16 residues. Germline CDR1 is SEHNR and CDR2 is FQNEAQ (reference sequence). The CDR3: CASSLIGSGRGTEAFF.

This rearrangement joins TRBV5-1 to TRBJ2-1; there is no DNA to check the TCRdb D call of TRBD1. Germline CDR1 is SGHRS and CDR2 is YFSETQ. There are 17 residues in the CDR3. The CDR3 spells CASSAYMTGASYNEQFF. The full variable domain, in which reference TRBV5-1 and TRBJ2-1 provide the parts outside the CDR3, is KAGVTQTPRYLIKTRGQQVTLSCSPISGHRSVSWYQQTPGQGLQFLFEYFSETQRNKGNFPGRFSGRQFSNSRSEMNVSTLELGDSALYLCASSAYMTGASYNEQFFGPGTRLTVL.

The chain has TRBV29-1 and TRBJ2-2; with no DNA, the TCRdb D assignment of TRBD2 cannot be verified. Germline CDR1 reads SQVTM; CDR2 reads ANQGSEA. The CDR3 loop spans 18 amino acids. The CDR3 protein is CSVEELGTRTPDTGELFF.

The chain carries TRBV7-9 and TRBJ2-1; the TCRdb D gene call, TRBD1, has no DNA to confirm it. Germline V CDR1 and CDR2: SEHNR, FQNEAQ (reference sequence). The CDR3 contains 17 residues. CDR3 in amino acids: CASSFPGGTSSYNEQFF. The whole variable domain, filled in from reference TRBV7-9 and TRBJ2-1, reads DTGVSQNPRHKITKRGQNVTFRCDPISEHNRLYWYRQTLGQGPEFLTYFQNEAQLEKSRLLSDRFSAERPKGSFSTLEIQRTEQGDSAMYLCASSFPGGTSSYNEQFFGPGTRLTVL.

The chain combines TRBV4-3 with TRBJ2-3; lacking DNA, the TRBD2 call made by TCRdb goes unchecked. From germline, CDR1 is LGHNA and CDR2 YSLEER. The CDR3 runs to 17 residues. The CDR3 is CASSQGLAGGRPDTQYF.

CDR3 sequence: CASSPLQGESTDTQYF. The chain links TRBV28 to TRBJ2-3; TCRdb picks TRBD1, but there is no DNA to check that call. In germline, CDR1 is MDHEN, CDR2 SYDVKM. There are 16 residues in the CDR3.

CDR3 sequence reads: CSANGATATGGIYNEQFF. The chain uses TRBV20-1 and TRBJ2-1; the D call of TRBD1 rests on TCRdb alone, since no DNA is present to check it. This CDR3 is built from 18 residues. Germline values: CDR1 DFQATT, CDR2 SNEGSKA (reference sequence).

The chain joins TRBV5-1 to TRBJ2-7; absent DNA, TCRdb's TRBD2 call cannot be checked. The CDR3 runs to 16 residues. Looked up from germline, CDR1 is SGHRS and CDR2 is YFSETQ. The chain's CDR3 is CASSLDGLSVSYEQYF.

The rearrangement joins TRBV11-2 to TRBJ1-3. Germline assignment: CDR1 SGHAT and CDR2 FQNNGV. The length of the CDR3 is 15 residues. CDR3 residues: CASSLGFSSGNTIYF.